Listed here are 20 T cell receptor beta chains from one sample, sequenced in a study of response to subunit inactivated influenza vaccine. TCRdb recomputed calls from the RT-PCR reads with MiXCR, one row per CDR3 protein. Here the sample spans some 850,000 distinct CDR3 sequences, less than 20% being singletons. The specimen comprised PBMCs from blood, sampled 5 to 6 days after vaccination. Source of these receptors: a man aged 50 or older who received an inactivated influenza vaccine.

This clonotype was observed a handful of times. The chain is built from TRBV6-4 and TRBJ2-2; 11 nucleotides match TRBD2. The CDR3 spans 16 residues. Germline-derived CDR1 and CDR2 are MRHNA and SNTAGT. The junction had 8 bases not matched to a gene; V was cut back by 7 bases and J by 4 bases. The CDR3 DNA sequence: TGTGCCAGCAATATTAGCGGGGGGGCGGTCACCGGGGAGCTGTTTTTT. Amino acids: CASNISGGAVTGELFF.

This clonotype was seen only a few times. This rearrangement joins TRBV12-3 or TRBV12-4 to TRBJ1-3, with 7 bases aligning to TRBD1. J gave up 3 bases and V 4 bases, and 3 bases lay outside the gene matches. The CDR3 has 14 amino acids. The CDR3, as DNA: TGTGCCAGCAGTTATGGGACAGTTGGAAACACCATATATTTT. Residues: CASSYGTVGNTIYF.

The chain recombines TRBV5-5 with TRBJ2-1; D is ambiguous. The germline V gene encodes CDR1 SGHKS and CDR2 YYEKEE (reference sequence). Trimming removed 0 bases at V and 2 bases at J, with 9 bases between. The CDR3 is made up of 15 amino acids. The CDR3 DNA sequence: TGTGCCAGCAGCTTGGCGGCGGAGCCCTACAATGAGCAGTTCTTC. Protein: CASSLAAEPYNEQFF.

There are a few counts of this clonotype. The V call is TRBV12-3 or TRBV12-4, the J call TRBJ1-5; D is possibly TRBD1 (5 bases). Trimming removed 4 bases at V and 9 bases at J, with 13 bases between. CDR3 length: 13 residues. CDR3 amino acids: CASSSGGDLPQHF. CDR3 coding DNA: TGTGCCAGCAGTTCCGGGGGGGATCTGCCCCAGCATTTT.

There are many counts of this clonotype. CDR3 sequence (DNA): TGCGCCAGCAGCTTGGTACAGGGACGACGCACAGATACGCAGTATTTT. Encoded protein: CASSLVQGRRTDTQYF. This chain connects TRBV5-1 to TRBJ2-3; a weak D match, TRBD1 (6 bases). The CDR3 loop spans 16 amino acids. Germline CDR1 and CDR2: SGHRS and YFSETQ. Deletions cut 0 bases from V and 1 base from J, with 12 bases between.

V is TRBV20-1 and J is TRBJ2-3; D is perhaps TRBD1 or TRBD2 (5 bases each). Per the germline V gene, CDR1 is DFQATT and CDR2 is SNEGSKA (reference sequence). V lost 2 bases, J lost 5 bases, and 8 bases lay in between. This CDR3 contains 12 residues. CDR3: CSARRDGDTQYF. The CDR3 DNA follows: TGCAGTGCTAGAAGGGACGGAGATACGCAGTATTTT.

The chain recombines TRBV5-6 with TRBJ2-1, with a weak D call TRBD2 (6 bases). The CDR3 runs to 14 residues. Per germline, CDR1 SGHDT and CDR2 YYEEEE. Trimming removed 3 bases from V and 6 bases from J, with 13 bases in between. Here the CDR3 reads CASSWGLTPNEQFF. The CDR3 nucleotides are TGTGCCAGCAGCTGGGGACTCACCCCCAATGAGCAGTTCTTC.

The chain is built from TRBV11-2 and TRBJ2-7; 12 nucleotides agree with TRBD1. CDR3 size: 14 residues. Germline CDR1 and CDR2: SGHAT and FQNNGV. Unmatched junction bases numbered 7, after V lost 6 bases and J lost 7 bases. The CDR3 sequence: CASSLGQGATEQYF. In DNA, the CDR3 is TGTGCCAGCAGTCTGGGACAGGGGGCGACTGAGCAGTACTTC.

The chain has TRBV11-2 and TRBJ1-1; D gene unclear. The CDR3 is made up of 14 amino acids. V shed 0 bases and J shed 4 bases, with 9 bases lying between them. From germline, CDR1 is SGHAT and CDR2 FQNNGV. CDR3 loop: CASSLDGRTTEAFF. The CDR3 nucleotides read TGTGCCAGCAGCTTAGATGGCAGAACCACTGAAGCTTTCTTT.

This clonotype was seen a handful of times. The V call is TRBV20-1, the J call TRBJ1-1; tentative D call: TRBD1 (6 bases). CDR3 length equals 16 residues. Germline V gene sequence: CDR1 DFQATT, CDR2 SNEGSKA (reference sequence). Trimming shortened V by 0 bases and J by 1 base, and 15 bases separated the two germline ends. The CDR3 loop is CSARDSQDSWNTEAFF. The CDR3 DNA reads as TGCAGTGCTAGAGATAGCCAGGACAGCTGGAACACTGAAGCTTTCTTT.

In this sample, this clonotype turned up a few times. V is TRBV20-1 and J is TRBJ1-2; 9 nucleotides align to TRBD1. With V trimmed by 4 bases and J by 7 bases, 7 bases remained unmatched. CDR1 is DFQATT and CDR2 is SNEGSKA in the germline V gene (reference sequence). The CDR3 sequence is 13 residues long. Written as DNA, the CDR3 is TGCAGTGCTAACGACAGGGGGTGGTTTGGCTACACCTTC. This translates into CSANDRGWFGYTF.

The chain couples TRBV6-1 to TRBJ1-2; D possibly corresponds to TRBD1 (5 bases). Per germline, CDR1 MNHNS and CDR2 SASEGT. V lost 2 bases and J 5 bases, leaving 15 bases between the germline ends. This CDR3 comprises 15 residues. The CDR3 is CASSESLAREYGYTF. CDR3 DNA sequence: TGTGCCAGCAGTGAATCTCTGGCCAGGGAATATGGCTACACCTTC.

This clonotype has more than one count but fewer than ten. V gene TRBV4-3 combines with J gene TRBJ1-4, with 7 bases lining up with TRBD1. CDR3 size: 15 residues. Trimming removed 4 bases from V and 2 bases from J; junction bases left unmatched: 4. The germline CDR1 and CDR2 sequences are LGHNA and YSLEER. The chain's CDR3 is CASSRAGQTNEKLFF. CDR3 in DNA: TGCGCCAGCAGCCGGGCGGGACAGACTAATGAAAAACTGTTTTTT.

This clonotype was counted many times. This chain uses TRBV7-6 with TRBJ2-2; tentatively, D is TRBD1 (6 bases). From germline, CDR1 is SGHVS and CDR2 FNYEAQ. This CDR3 has 15 residues. V gave up 1 base and J gave up 2 bases, with 8 bases separating them. CDR3 sequence: CASSLVRGNTGELFF. CDR3 DNA: TGTGCCAGCAGCTTAGTCAGGGGAAACACCGGGGAGCTGTTTTTT.

There are a few counts of this clonotype. This chain's CDR3 is CASSFPLGSGSPNEQFF. The DNA of the CDR3 is TGTGCCAGCAGCTTCCCCCTGGGTAGCGGGAGCCCGAATGAGCAGTTCTTC. This chain links TRBV7-9 with TRBJ2-1; 9 nucleotides agree with TRBD2. This CDR3 comprises 17 residues. The V and J ends lost 3 bases and 7 bases, in that order; junction bases with no gene match: 13. Germline V CDR1 and CDR2: SEHNR, FQNEAQ (reference sequence).

This clonotype was picked up many times. The V and J genes are TRBV12-3 or TRBV12-4 and TRBJ2-3, with 8 bases aligning to TRBD1. This CDR3 contains 15 residues. J gave up 0 bases and V 4 bases, and 3 bases lay outside the gene matches. CDR3 in amino acids: CASSSRQGSTDTQYF. CDR3 bases: TGTGCCAGCAGTTCCCGACAGGGGAGCACAGATACGCAGTATTTT.

This clonotype has just a few counts. The rearrangement links TRBV7-2 to TRBJ2-7; D ambiguous. Germline V gives CDR1 SGHTA, CDR2 FQGNSA. V was shortened by 5 bases and J by 0 bases, with 14 bases between the two germline ends. The CDR3 runs to 15 residues. The CDR3 coding sequence is TGTGCCAGCAGCCCCGGCGTGGGGAACTCCTACGAGCAGTACTTC. This encodes CASSPGVGNSYEQYF.

The genes are TRBV7-9 and TRBJ2-3; no definite D call. This CDR3 region has 10 residues. V was trimmed by 8 bases and J by 4 bases, leaving 4 bases between them. Germline V CDR1 and CDR2: SEHNR, FQNEAQ (reference sequence). In nucleotides, the CDR3 is TGTGCCAGCGCCGCAGATACGCAGTATTTT. It specifies CASAADTQYF.

This clonotype was recorded a few times. The chain recombines TRBV5-1 with TRBJ1-1; D is ambiguous. Trimming cost V 0 bases and J 2 bases, with 11 bases left between them. This CDR3 spans 15 amino acids. Germline lookup yields CDR1 SGHRS and CDR2 YFSETQ. This CDR3 reads CASSLDGIGNTEAFF. The CDR3 bases are TGCGCCAGCAGCTTGGACGGCATCGGAAACACTGAAGCTTTCTTT. The variable domain in full, completed from reference TRBV5-1 and TRBJ1-1, reads KAGVTQTPRYLIKTRGQQVTLSCSPISGHRSVSWYQQTPGQGLQFLFEYFSETQRNKGNFPGRFSGRQFSNSRSEMNVSTLELGDSALYLCASSLDGIGNTEAFFGQGTRLTVV.

This clonotype was counted between two and nine times. V is TRBV12-3 or TRBV12-4 and J is TRBJ2-3, with unresolved D. Trimming took off 6 bases at V and 1 base at J, with 11 bases between the two ends. The CDR3 length is 14 residues. CDR3 amino acids: CASRQGDGTDTQYF. CDR3 coding DNA: TGTGCCAGCAGACAAGGAGACGGCACAGATACGCAGTATTTT.